This TCR beta chain stems from a study of blood T cell repertoires in COVID-19. Whole-study context: Spain, Italy and the United States supplied samples that represented acute and convalescent COVID-19. T cells, B-cell-depleted T cells, or PBMCs supplied cDNA or gDNA.

As processed by the authors: Reference gene primer amplification gave nucleated cell count estimates. This table comes from immunoSEQ multiplex PCR, and its TCRdb copy is limited to in-frame clones, with some not included. V and J calls and clone size are copied from that table; D and trimming were computed from the DNA. The top ten hold around 0.9% of the sample, which has roughly 500,000 clones, roughly 89% seen once. Seattle's cohort entered during active infection and was followed longitudinally. There are 16 residues in the CDR3. The source of this sequence is a man between 18 and 35 years old with COVID-19, enrolled during active disease. The specimen sequenced was peripheral blood. This sequence joins TRBV12-2 and TRBJ2-3; the D call of TRBD2 is as the table states it, not checked on the DNA. TRBV12-2 is deemed a pseudogene. The CDR3 bases are TGTGCAAGTCGCTTAGGTCCGAATTCAGACTCAGATACGCAGTATTTT. Protein sequence: CASRLGPNSDSDTQYF.